Following are 7 T cell receptor beta chains from one sample sequenced in a study of OX40 agonist ivuxolimab in advanced cancers. Sequencing used immunoSEQ multiplex PCR; TCRdb keeps in-frame clones, though not all of them. Counted here are 25,000 to 40,000 clones, about four fifths occurring once; the ten biggest clones make up about 20%. The sequenced sample was CD4+ or CD8+ T cells sorted from blood, obtained in a trial of the OX40 agonist ivuxolimab. These receptors all come from an adult with an advanced solid tumor such as melanoma, head and neck, liver or kidney cancer.

The rearrangement links TRBV19 to TRBJ2-3; 10 nucleotides match TRBD2. CDR1 LNHDA and CDR2 SQIVND come from the germline V gene (reference sequence). Germline trimming cut 2 bases from V and 4 bases from J; bases unmatched to any gene: 9. The CDR3 covers 17 residues. The chain's CDR3 is CASSILLAGDLPDTQYF. Written as DNA, the CDR3 is TGTGCCAGTAGTATATTGCTAGCGGGAGACCTCCCAGATACGCAGTATTTT.

The chain employs TRBV30 and TRBJ2-3; D not resolved. The germline CDR1 and CDR2 sequences are GTSNPN and SVGIG (reference sequence). The length of the CDR3 is 13 residues. Trimming pared 0 bases from V and 4 bases from J, leaving 8 bases between. The CDR3 region is CAWSVRRSDTQYF. The CDR3 coding sequence is TGTGCCTGGAGTGTACGGCGCTCAGATACGCAGTATTTT.

V and J are TRBV10-2 and TRBJ1-3; TRBD1 matches at 7 bases. Per germline, CDR1 WSHSY and CDR2 SAAADI. Germline trimming cut 6 bases from V and 2 bases from J; bases unmatched to any gene: 7. This CDR3 is built from 15 residues. DNA for the CDR3: TGCGCCAGCAGCCTTACAGGGGAAACTGGAAACACCATATATTTT. Its protein product is CASSLTGETGNTIYF.

The chain employs TRBV7-8 and TRBJ1-6; 9 bases line up with TRBD1. This CDR3 comprises 15 residues. CDR1 is SGHVS, CDR2 FQNEAQ, per germline. Trimming took 8 bases from V and 10 from J; bases not matched to a gene: 12. The CDR3, as DNA: TGTGCCAGCGGGATGGGGGGACAGGGAAGATCACCCCTCCACTTT. Its translation is CASGMGGQGRSPLHF.

The V gene is TRBV4-3, the J gene TRBJ1-5; no definite D call. V gave up 4 bases and J gave up 5 bases, with 12 bases separating them. Germline V lookup: CDR1 LGHNA, CDR2 YSLEER. The CDR3 totals 14 residues. CDR3 DNA: TGCGCCAGCAGCCCCCAACGAAGGGATCAGCCCCAGCATTTT. The encoded protein is CASSPQRRDQPQHF.

The chain carries TRBV27 and TRBJ2-2; D uncertain. The CDR3 extends over 13 amino acids. Germline-derived CDR1 and CDR2 are MNHEY and SMNVEV (reference sequence). The V and J ends lost 8 bases and 6 bases respectively, with 13 bases between them. The CDR3 region has the DNA TGTGCCAGCCAAGCAGCCTTAGCCGGGGAGCTGTTTTTT. This translates into CASQAALAGELFF.

This chain uses TRBV5-1 with TRBJ1-4; 7 positions match TRBD1. Germline-derived CDR1 and CDR2 are SGHRS and YFSETQ. V was pared by 5 bases and J by 5 bases, with 9 bases of the junction left unmatched. The CDR3 sequence is 15 residues long. The CDR3 loop is CASRPQGGRNEKLFF. The DNA for the CDR3 is TGCGCCAGCAGACCTCAGGGGGGACGGAATGAAAAACTGTTTTTT.